The clone carrying this T cell receptor (beta chain) appeared a few times. Its matching antigen is unknown. These data originate in a study of quantifying T cell responses using KT2 cells. In the study overall: TCR alpha and beta constant-region primers primed reverse transcription of RNA.

An oligo carrying a UMI was ligated to the cDNA 3' end. An equimolar mix of RC1.1 and RC1.2 primed the beta chain across TRBC1 and TRBC2. TCRdb redid the calling of the UMI-ligation and nested PCR reads with MiXCR, one entry per CDR3 protein. Here the sample spans 25,000 to 35,000 distinct CDR3 sequences, 7.3% being singletons. The junction had 7 bases not matched to a gene; V was cut back by 5 bases and J by 11 bases. Per the germline V gene, CDR1 is MNHNS and CDR2 is SASEGT. This CDR3 contains 12 residues. Unfractionated PBMC were spiked with known numbers of KT2 clone cells. Fixed numbers of PBMC received varying amounts of KT2 cells. Findings and limits, study-wide: Very high KT2 spike-in numbers caused saturation in KT2 sequence detection.

Sequenced material: PBMCs spiked with cells of the T cell clone KT2. The V call is TRBV6-1, the J call TRBJ2-7, with 9 bases that match TRBD1. The receptor was derived from a human donor. CDR3 in amino acids: CASSQGTGWKYF. The CDR3, as DNA: TGTGCCAGCAGTCAAGGGACAGGGTGGAAGTACTTC.